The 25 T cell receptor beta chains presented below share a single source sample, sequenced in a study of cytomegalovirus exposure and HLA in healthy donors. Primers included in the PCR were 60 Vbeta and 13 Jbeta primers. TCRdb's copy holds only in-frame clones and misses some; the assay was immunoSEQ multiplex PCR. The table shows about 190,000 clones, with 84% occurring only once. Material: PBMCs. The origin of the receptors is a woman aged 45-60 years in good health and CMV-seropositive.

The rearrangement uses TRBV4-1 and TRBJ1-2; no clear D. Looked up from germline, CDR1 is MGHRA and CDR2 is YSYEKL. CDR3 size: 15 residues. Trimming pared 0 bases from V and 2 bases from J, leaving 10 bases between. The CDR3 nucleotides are TGCGCCAGCAGCCAAGAGTTCGGCAGGAACTATGGCTACACCTTC. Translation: CASSQEFGRNYGYTF.

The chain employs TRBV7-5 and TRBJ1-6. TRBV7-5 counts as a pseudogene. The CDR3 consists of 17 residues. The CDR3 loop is CARSLKSVDWGNSPLHF. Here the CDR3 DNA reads TGTGCCAGAAGCTTAAAGTCTGTGGACTGGGGAAATTCACCCCTCCACTTT.

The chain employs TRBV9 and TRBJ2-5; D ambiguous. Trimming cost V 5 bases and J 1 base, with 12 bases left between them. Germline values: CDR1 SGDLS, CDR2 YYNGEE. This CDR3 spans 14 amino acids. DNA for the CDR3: TGTGCCAGCAGTTTAGATTTATCCCAAGAGACCCAGTACTTC. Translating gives CASSLDLSQETQYF. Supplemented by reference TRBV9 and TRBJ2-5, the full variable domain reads DSGVTQTPKHLITATGQRVTLRCSPRSGDLSVYWYQQSLDQGLQFLIQYYNGEERAKGNILERFSAQQFPDLHSELNLSSLELGDSALYFCASSLDLSQETQYFGPGTRLLVL.

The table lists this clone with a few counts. The DNA of the CDR3 is TGTGCCAGCAGCTCCGGACTAGCGGGCACAGATACGCAGTATTTT. It is translated as CASSSGLAGTDTQYF. The chain links TRBV7-9 to TRBJ2-3; 10 bases fit TRBD2. The length of the CDR3 is 15 residues. Germline CDR1 is SEHNR and CDR2 is FQNEAQ (reference sequence). V lost 4 bases, J lost 1 base, and 2 bases stayed unmatched.

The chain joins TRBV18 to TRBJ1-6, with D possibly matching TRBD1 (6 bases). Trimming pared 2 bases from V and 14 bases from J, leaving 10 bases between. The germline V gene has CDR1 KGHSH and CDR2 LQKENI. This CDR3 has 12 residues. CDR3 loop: CASSPDRSTLHF. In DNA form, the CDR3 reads TGTGCCAGCTCACCAGACAGGTCAACCCTCCACTTT.

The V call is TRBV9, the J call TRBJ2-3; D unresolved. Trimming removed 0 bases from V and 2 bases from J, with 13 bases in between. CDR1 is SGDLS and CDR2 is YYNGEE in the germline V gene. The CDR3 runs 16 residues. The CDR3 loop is CASSVVSWQDTDTQYF. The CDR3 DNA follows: TGTGCCAGCAGCGTAGTGTCTTGGCAGGACACAGATACGCAGTATTTT.

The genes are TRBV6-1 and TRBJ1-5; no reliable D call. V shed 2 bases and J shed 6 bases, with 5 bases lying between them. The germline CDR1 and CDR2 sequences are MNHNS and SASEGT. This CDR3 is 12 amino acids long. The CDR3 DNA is TGTGCCAGCAGTGAAAGGAGTCAGCCCCAGCATTTT. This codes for CASSERSQPQHF.

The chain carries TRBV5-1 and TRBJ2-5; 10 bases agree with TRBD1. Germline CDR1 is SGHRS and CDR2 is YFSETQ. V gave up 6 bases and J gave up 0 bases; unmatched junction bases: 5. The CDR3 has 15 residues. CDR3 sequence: CASIPGQGNQETQYF. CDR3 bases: TGCGCCAGCATCCCGGGACAGGGGAACCAAGAGACCCAGTACTTC.

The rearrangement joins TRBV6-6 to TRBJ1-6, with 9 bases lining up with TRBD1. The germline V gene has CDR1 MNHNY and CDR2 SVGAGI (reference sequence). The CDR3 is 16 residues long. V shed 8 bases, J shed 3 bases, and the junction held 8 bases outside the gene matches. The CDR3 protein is CASGDRGVGYNSPLHF. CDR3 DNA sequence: TGTGCCAGCGGAGACAGGGGGGTTGGCTATAATTCACCCCTCCACTTT.

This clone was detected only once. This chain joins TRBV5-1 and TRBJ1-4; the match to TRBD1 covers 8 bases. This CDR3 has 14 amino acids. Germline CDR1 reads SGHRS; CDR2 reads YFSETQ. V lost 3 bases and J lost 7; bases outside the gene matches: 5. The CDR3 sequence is CASSWTGRTEKLFF. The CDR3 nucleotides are TGCGCCAGCAGCTGGACAGGGCGAACTGAAAAACTGTTTTTT.

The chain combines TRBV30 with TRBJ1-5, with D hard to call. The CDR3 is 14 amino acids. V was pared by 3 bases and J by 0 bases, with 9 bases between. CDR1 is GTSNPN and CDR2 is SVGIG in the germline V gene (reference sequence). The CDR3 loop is CAWRADNSNQPQHF. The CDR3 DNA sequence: TGTGCCTGGAGGGCAGACAATAGCAATCAGCCCCAGCATTTT.

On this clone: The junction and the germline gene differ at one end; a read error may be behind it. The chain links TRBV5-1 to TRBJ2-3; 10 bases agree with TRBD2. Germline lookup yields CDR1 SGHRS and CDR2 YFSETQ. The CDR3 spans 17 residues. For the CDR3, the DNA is TGCGCCAGCAGATTGGGTCGTAGCGGGGGGATCACAGATACGCAGTATTTT. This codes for CASRLGRSGGITDTQYF.

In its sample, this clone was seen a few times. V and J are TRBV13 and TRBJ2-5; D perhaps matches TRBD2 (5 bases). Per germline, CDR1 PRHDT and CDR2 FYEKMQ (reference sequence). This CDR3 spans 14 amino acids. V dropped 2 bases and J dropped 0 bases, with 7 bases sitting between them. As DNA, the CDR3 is TGTGCCAGCAGCTTACCGGGGTACCAAGAGACCCAGTACTTC. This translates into CASSLPGYQETQYF.

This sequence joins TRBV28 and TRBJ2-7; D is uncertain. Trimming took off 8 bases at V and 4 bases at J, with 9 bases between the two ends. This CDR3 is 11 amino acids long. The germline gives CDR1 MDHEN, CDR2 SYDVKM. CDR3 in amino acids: CASVFQYEQYF. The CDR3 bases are TGTGCCAGCGTGTTTCAGTACGAGCAGTACTTC.

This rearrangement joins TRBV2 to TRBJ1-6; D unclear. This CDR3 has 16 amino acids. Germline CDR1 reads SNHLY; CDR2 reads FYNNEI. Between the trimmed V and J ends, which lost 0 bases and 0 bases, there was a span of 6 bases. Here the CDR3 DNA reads TGTGCCAGCAGTGAAGCTAGAGGCTCCTATAATTCACCCCTCCACTTT. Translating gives CASSEARGSYNSPLHF.

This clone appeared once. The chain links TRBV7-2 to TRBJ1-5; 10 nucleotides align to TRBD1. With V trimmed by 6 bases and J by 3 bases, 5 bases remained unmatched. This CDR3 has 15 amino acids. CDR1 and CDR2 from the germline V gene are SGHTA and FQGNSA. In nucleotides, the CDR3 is TGTGCCAGCAGATCGACAGGGGGCCTCAATCAGCCCCAGCATTTT. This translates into CASRSTGGLNQPQHF.

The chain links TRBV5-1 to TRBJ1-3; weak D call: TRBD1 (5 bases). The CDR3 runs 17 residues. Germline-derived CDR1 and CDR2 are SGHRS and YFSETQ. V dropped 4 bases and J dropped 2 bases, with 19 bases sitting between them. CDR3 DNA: TGCGCCAGCAGCCTAACTGGTTCGGGGGTTACTGGAAACACCATATATTTT. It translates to CASSLTGSGVTGNTIYF.

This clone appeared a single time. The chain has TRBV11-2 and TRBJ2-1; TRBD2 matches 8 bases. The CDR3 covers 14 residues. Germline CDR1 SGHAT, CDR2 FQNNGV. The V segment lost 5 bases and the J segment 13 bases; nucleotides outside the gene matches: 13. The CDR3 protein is CASSPRGGGGAQFF. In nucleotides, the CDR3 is TGTGCCAGCAGCCCCCGGGGGGGAGGGGGGGCCCAGTTCTTC. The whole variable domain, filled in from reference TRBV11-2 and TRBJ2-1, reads EAGVAQSPRYKIIEKRQSVAFWCNPISGHATLYWYQQILGQGPKLLIQFQNNGVVDDSQLPKDRFSAERLKGVDSTLKIQPAKLEDSAVYLCASSPRGGGGAQFFGPGTRLTVL.

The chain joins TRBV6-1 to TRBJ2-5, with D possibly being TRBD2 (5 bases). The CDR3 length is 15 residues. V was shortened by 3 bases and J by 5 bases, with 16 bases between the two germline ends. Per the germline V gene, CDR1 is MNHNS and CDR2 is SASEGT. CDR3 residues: CASSDSLDRGETQYF. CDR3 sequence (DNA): TGTGCCAGCAGTGATAGTTTAGACCGAGGGGAGACCCAGTACTTC.

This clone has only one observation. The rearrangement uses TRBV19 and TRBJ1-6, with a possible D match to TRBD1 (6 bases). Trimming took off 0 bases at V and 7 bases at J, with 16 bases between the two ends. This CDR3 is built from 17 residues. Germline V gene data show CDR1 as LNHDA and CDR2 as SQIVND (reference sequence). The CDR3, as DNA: TGTGCCAGTAGTATAGAAGCGGCAGGGGCAATAAATTCACCCCTCCACTTT. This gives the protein CASSIEAAGAINSPLHF.

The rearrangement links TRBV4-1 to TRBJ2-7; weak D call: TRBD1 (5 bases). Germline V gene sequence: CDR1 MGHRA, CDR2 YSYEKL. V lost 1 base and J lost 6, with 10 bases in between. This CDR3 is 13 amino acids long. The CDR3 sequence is CASSQARAFEQYF. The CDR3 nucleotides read TGCGCCAGCAGCCAAGCCAGGGCGTTCGAGCAGTACTTC.

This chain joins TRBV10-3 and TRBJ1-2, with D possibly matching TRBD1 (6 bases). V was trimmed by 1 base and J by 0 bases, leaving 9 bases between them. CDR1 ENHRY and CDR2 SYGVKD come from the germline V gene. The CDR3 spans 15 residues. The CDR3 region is CAISELTGTNYGYTF. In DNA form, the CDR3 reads TGTGCCATCAGTGAGTTAACAGGGACTAACTATGGCTACACCTTC.

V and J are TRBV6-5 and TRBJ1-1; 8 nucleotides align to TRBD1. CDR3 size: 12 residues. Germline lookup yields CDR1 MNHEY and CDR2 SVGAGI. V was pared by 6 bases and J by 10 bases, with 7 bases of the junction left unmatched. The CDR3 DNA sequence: TGTGCCAGCAGAGCAGGGGGCGGGAGAGCTTTCTTT. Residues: CASRAGGGRAFF.

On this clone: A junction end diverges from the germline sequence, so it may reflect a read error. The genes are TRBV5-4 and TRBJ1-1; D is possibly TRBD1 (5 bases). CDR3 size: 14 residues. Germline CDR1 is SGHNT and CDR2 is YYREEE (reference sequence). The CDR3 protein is CASSLPGSNTGAFF. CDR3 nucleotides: TGTGCCAGCAGCCTGCCAGGGTCGAACACTGGAGCTTTCTTT.

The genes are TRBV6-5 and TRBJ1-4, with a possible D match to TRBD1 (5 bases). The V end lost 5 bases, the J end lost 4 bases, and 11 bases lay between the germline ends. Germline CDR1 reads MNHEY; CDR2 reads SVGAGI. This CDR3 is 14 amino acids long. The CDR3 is CASSPDRNNEKLFF. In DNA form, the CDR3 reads TGTGCCAGCAGTCCTGACAGAAATAATGAAAAACTGTTTTTT.